This T cell receptor beta chain originates from a study of T cell responses to AZD1222 COVID-19 vaccine. Study-wide background: Second doses that came at about 4 or about 12 weeks were put together.

Turning to this clone: Its antigen is unknown.

J lost 5 bases, V lost 10 bases, and 13 bases had no gene match. Germline lookup yields CDR1 LNHDA and CDR2 SQIVND (reference sequence). The CDR3 sequence is 15 residues long. Study observations and caveats: Samples come after the peak T cell response, not at day 14. Donors in the cohort were predominantly white British and more often female, and clonal diversity was possibly underestimated. Baseline serostatus was positive in only six AZD1222 recipients.

The protocol was immunoSEQ multiplex PCR, while the TCRdb copy is restricted to in-frame clones and leaves out a portion. Of roughly 66,000 clones in the sample, around 82% were seen once. Sequences were derived from peripheral blood, sampled on day 0 of AZD1222 vaccination. The V and J genes are TRBV19 and TRBJ2-2, with TRBD1 matching over 7 bases. The sequence was obtained from an adult in good health. CDR3 sequence (DNA): TGTGCCACCACGGTTGGGGACAGTGGTACCGGGGAGCTGTTTTTT. It is translated as CATTVGDSGTGELFF.